One and the same sample provided the 24 T cell receptor beta chains below, sequenced in a study of blood T cell repertoires in COVID-19. Clones were read by immunoSEQ multiplex PCR, and TCRdb kept only the in-frame ones, dropping some. This sample has about 300,000 clones, with 89% found just once. Sequencing was done on a sample of peripheral blood. Source of these receptors: a man aged 18 to 35 who had recovered from COVID-19.

The chain couples TRBV4-2 to TRBJ2-2; TRBD1 agrees at 9 bases. CDR1 LGHNA and CDR2 YNFKEQ come from the germline V gene. The CDR3 is 17 amino acids. Unmatched junction bases numbered 4, after V lost 2 bases and J lost 0 bases. The CDR3 bases are TGTGCCAGCAGCCAACCTACAGGGGGCGCGAACACCGGGGAGCTGTTTTTT. Translating gives CASSQPTGGANTGELFF.

V gene TRBV5-1 combines with J gene TRBJ2-5; a possible D gene is TRBD2 (5 bases). Per the germline V gene, CDR1 is SGHRS and CDR2 is YFSETQ. Trimming shortened V by 4 bases and J by 5 bases, and 12 bases separated the two germline ends. The CDR3 has 13 residues. The CDR3 DNA sequence: TGCGCCAGCAGCCTGCAGCCGGGGGAGACCCAGTACTTC. It yields the protein CASSLQPGETQYF.

This clone came up a few times. V is TRBV12-3 or TRBV12-4 and J is TRBJ2-7; D gene uncertain. Between the trimmed V and J ends, which lost 3 bases and 1 base, there was a span of 7 bases. The CDR3 has 13 residues. The CDR3 reads CASSFHRSYEQYF. The CDR3 DNA sequence: TGTGCCAGCAGTTTTCACAGATCCTACGAGCAGTACTTC.

The J gene is TRBJ2-1, the V gene TRBV4-1; weak D call: TRBD1 (8 bases). V lost 0 bases and J lost 10, with 25 bases in between. Looked up from germline, CDR1 is MGHRA and CDR2 is YSYEKL. There are 18 residues in the CDR3. The DNA for the CDR3 is TGCGCCAGCAGCCAAGATTACTTTGACAGGGGCGCCGGGGGGGAGCAGTTCTTC. The encoded protein is CASSQDYFDRGAGGEQFF.

The rearrangement joins TRBV5-1 to TRBJ2-7, with D possibly being TRBD1 (6 bases). V was cut by 1 base and J by 3 bases, with 11 bases left in between. Germline V CDR1 and CDR2: SGHRS, YFSETQ. This CDR3 spans 14 amino acids. The CDR3 nucleotides are TGCGCCAGCAGCTTGTTTGGGGGACACTACGAGCAGTACTTC. Protein product: CASSLFGGHYEQYF.

The chain carries TRBV21-1 and TRBJ1-2; TRBD1, the table's D call, lacks a check against the DNA. TRBV21-1 is noted as a pseudogene. CDR3 length: 15 residues. CDR3 nucleotides: TGTGCCAGCAGCAACAGACAGGTCCGGTGCTATGGCTACACCTTC. It is translated as CASSNRQVRCYGYTF.

The chain employs TRBV5-6 and TRBJ2-1; 12 bases are a match to TRBD1. With V trimmed by 4 bases and J by 4 bases, 3 bases remained unmatched. This CDR3 is built from 15 residues. The germline V gene encodes CDR1 SGHDT and CDR2 YYEEEE. CDR3 in DNA: TGTGCCAGCAGCCTGGGACAGGGGGCTTACAATGAGCAGTTCTTC. It specifies CASSLGQGAYNEQFF.

The CDR3 is CASSSRTGWDEQFF. DNA of the CDR3: TGTGCCAGCAGCTCTCGGACAGGGTGGGATGAGCAGTTCTTC. V usage is TRBV7-9 and J usage is TRBJ2-1; 8 positions match TRBD1. The junction had 7 bases not matched to a gene; V was cut back by 4 bases and J by 8 bases. The V gene's germline CDR1 is SEHNR and CDR2 FQNEAQ (reference sequence). The CDR3 length is 14 residues.

V and J are TRBV7-8 and TRBJ2-1; tentative D call: TRBD1 (5 bases). There are 14 residues in the CDR3. Germline CDR1 and CDR2: SGHVS and FQNEAQ. Trimming removed 1 base from V and 7 bases from J, with 11 bases in between. CDR3 DNA sequence: TGTGCCAGCAGCTTAGTCAGGGCTCGGAATGAGCAGTTCTTC. Translating gives CASSLVRARNEQFF.

The chain joins TRBV15 to TRBJ2-3; TRBD1 might be the D (5 bases). The CDR3 has 17 residues. Germline-derived CDR1 and CDR2 are LNHNV and YYDKDF (reference sequence). The germline V and J ends were trimmed by 1 base and 5 bases, with 19 bases remaining between them. This CDR3 reads CATSRVRSGHTGDTQYF. The CDR3 bases are TGTGCCACCAGCAGAGTAAGGTCAGGACACACAGGAGATACGCAGTATTTT.

The rearrangement uses TRBV6-2 or TRBV6-3 and TRBJ2-1, with 9 bases fitting TRBD2. The CDR3 consists of 17 residues. The germline V gene has CDR1 MNHEY and CDR2 SVGEGT. V trimming: 2 bases; J trimming: 2 bases; junction bases outside the gene matches: 7. CDR3 in DNA: TGTGCCAGCAGTTACGGGCTAGCGGGGTCCCCCTACAATGAGCAGTTCTTC. Its protein product is CASSYGLAGSPYNEQFF.

This clone was detected a few times. The J gene is TRBJ1-1, the V gene TRBV7-9, with no clear D. The CDR3 totals 14 residues. V lost 2 bases and J 0 bases, leaving 7 bases between the germline ends. CDR1 SEHNR and CDR2 FQNEAQ come from the germline V gene (reference sequence). DNA for the CDR3: TGTGCCAGCAGCTTACCGGTCATGAACACTGAAGCTTTCTTT. This sequence encodes CASSLPVMNTEAFF.

The rearrangement links TRBV7-9 to TRBJ1-4; no clear D gene. Trimming took 1 base from V and 5 from J, leaving 8 bases between them. From germline, CDR1 is SEHNR and CDR2 FQNEAQ (reference sequence). The CDR3 has 14 residues. CDR3 DNA: TGTGCCAGCAGCTTAGGGAGTTACAATGAAAAACTGTTTTTT. It encodes CASSLGSYNEKLFF.

This chain uses TRBV7-9 with TRBJ1-1; 7 nucleotides agree with TRBD1. Per the germline V gene, CDR1 is SEHNR and CDR2 is FQNEAQ (reference sequence). This CDR3 region has 12 residues. V was clipped by 5 bases and J by 5 bases; unmatched bases: 2. The CDR3 coding sequence is TGTGCCAGCAGCGAACAGGGGACTGAAGCTTTCTTT. Protein sequence: CASSEQGTEAFF.

In its sample, this clone was seen a few times. The chain uses TRBV11-3 and TRBJ2-1; 8 bases agree with TRBD2. The CDR3 runs 16 residues. J gave up 0 bases and V 0 bases, and 1 base lay outside the gene matches. CDR1 SGHNT and CDR2 YENEEA come from the germline V gene. In DNA, the CDR3 is TGTGCCAGCAGCTTAGAGGGGACTAGCTCCTACAATGAGCAGTTCTTC. This gives the protein CASSLEGTSSYNEQFF.

The J gene is TRBJ1-4, the V gene TRBV5-1; D gene uncertain. Germline lookup yields CDR1 SGHRS and CDR2 YFSETQ. The ends were cut back, 2 bases at V and 0 bases at J, with 8 bases in the middle. This CDR3 comprises 15 residues. The CDR3 protein is CASSFTGATNEKLFF. The CDR3 region has the DNA TGCGCCAGCAGCTTTACCGGGGCAACTAATGAAAAACTGTTTTTT.

The chain links TRBV5-6 to TRBJ1-5; D not resolved. Trimming removed 3 bases at V and 3 bases at J, with 10 bases between. CDR3 length equals 14 residues. Per the germline V gene, CDR1 is SGHDT and CDR2 is YYEEEE. The DNA of the CDR3 is TGTGCCAGCAGCTCGATACAAAACAATCAGCCCCAGCATTTT. Its protein is CASSSIQNNQPQHF.

This chain links TRBV20-1 with TRBJ1-2, with D unresolved. V shed 3 bases and J shed 7 bases, with 9 bases lying between them. The germline V gene encodes CDR1 DFQATT and CDR2 SNEGSKA (reference sequence). CDR3 length: 11 amino acids. For the CDR3, the DNA is TGCAGTGCTAGGCGTGAGGTTGGCTACACCTTC. It specifies CSARREVGYTF.

This clone occurred a few times. The chain uses TRBV5-4 and TRBJ2-7; 8 nucleotides line up with TRBD1. V trimming: 3 bases; J trimming: 0 bases; junction bases outside the gene matches: 8. Germline CDR1 reads SGHNT; CDR2 reads YYREEE (reference sequence). CDR3 length equals 16 residues. This CDR3 is CASSSGTGVSSYEQYF. The DNA of the CDR3 is TGTGCCAGCAGCTCTGGGACAGGCGTCAGCTCCTACGAGCAGTACTTC.

V usage is TRBV27 and J usage is TRBJ1-2, with 7 nucleotides matching TRBD1. This CDR3 contains 15 residues. Germline-derived CDR1 and CDR2 are MNHEY and SMNVEV (reference sequence). Trimming removed 6 bases from V and 3 bases from J; junction bases left unmatched: 10. CDR3 nucleotide sequence: TGTGCCAGCAGCGCCAGGACAGGATTGCACTATGGCTACACCTTC. Encoded protein: CASSARTGLHYGYTF.

The V gene is TRBV4-1, the J gene TRBJ2-1; D may be TRBD1 (7 bases). CDR1 is MGHRA, CDR2 YSYEKL, per germline. The CDR3 sequence is 16 residues long. Trimming removed 1 base from V and 6 bases from J, with 16 bases in between. The CDR3 nucleotides read TGCGCCAGCAGCCAAGCCGCGCAGGGGGGCCTCAATGAGCAGTTCTTC. Protein sequence: CASSQAAQGGLNEQFF.

The V call is TRBV27, the J call TRBJ1-1; D not certain. The CDR3 has 11 residues. In germline, CDR1 is MNHEY, CDR2 SMNVEV (reference sequence). Trimming shortened V by 4 bases and J by 5 bases, and 5 bases separated the two germline ends. The CDR3 sequence is CASSYQTEAFF. The CDR3 DNA reads as TGTGCCAGCAGTTACCAGACTGAAGCTTTCTTT.

The chain uses TRBV7-6 and TRBJ1-6; D unresolved. The CDR3 is made up of 14 amino acids. V dropped 7 bases and J dropped 7 bases, with 14 bases sitting between them. CDR1 SGHVS and CDR2 FNYEAQ come from the germline V gene. The CDR3 region has the DNA TGTGCCAGCACAGACCGGGCGGGGAATTCACCCCTCCACTTT. Its translation: CASTDRAGNSPLHF.

The V gene is TRBV2, the J gene TRBJ2-3, with a weak D call TRBD1 (5 bases). CDR3 length: 15 residues. The ends were cut back, 5 bases at V and 0 bases at J, with 12 bases in the middle. Germline V CDR1 and CDR2: SNHLY, FYNNEI. CDR3 nucleotide sequence: TGTGCCAGCAGTCTACGGGCAGGGAGCACAGATACGCAGTATTTT. Protein sequence: CASSLRAGSTDTQYF.